This T cell receptor (beta chain) was captured in a study of shared clonotypes between healthy human individuals. This clone has a single count. Sequenced by immunoSEQ multiplex PCR; TCRdb stores in-frame clones only, minus some. This table holds a few million clones, 90% to 95% found once. Sequenced input: naive CD4+ T cells sorted from blood. Documented subset: CD45RA+ positively selected. This clonotype was obtained from a man in his late teens or twenties in good health.

The CDR3 DNA sequence: TGTGCCAGCACCGGACAGGGGGCGGGCACAGATACGCAGTATTTT. Its protein product is CASTGQGAGTDTQYF. The chain employs TRBV6-1 and TRBJ2-3; TRBD1 agrees at 11 bases. Trimming at V came to 7 bases and at J to 1 base, leaving 4 bases not matched to a gene. This CDR3 comprises 15 residues. The germline V gene has CDR1 MNHNS and CDR2 SASEGT.